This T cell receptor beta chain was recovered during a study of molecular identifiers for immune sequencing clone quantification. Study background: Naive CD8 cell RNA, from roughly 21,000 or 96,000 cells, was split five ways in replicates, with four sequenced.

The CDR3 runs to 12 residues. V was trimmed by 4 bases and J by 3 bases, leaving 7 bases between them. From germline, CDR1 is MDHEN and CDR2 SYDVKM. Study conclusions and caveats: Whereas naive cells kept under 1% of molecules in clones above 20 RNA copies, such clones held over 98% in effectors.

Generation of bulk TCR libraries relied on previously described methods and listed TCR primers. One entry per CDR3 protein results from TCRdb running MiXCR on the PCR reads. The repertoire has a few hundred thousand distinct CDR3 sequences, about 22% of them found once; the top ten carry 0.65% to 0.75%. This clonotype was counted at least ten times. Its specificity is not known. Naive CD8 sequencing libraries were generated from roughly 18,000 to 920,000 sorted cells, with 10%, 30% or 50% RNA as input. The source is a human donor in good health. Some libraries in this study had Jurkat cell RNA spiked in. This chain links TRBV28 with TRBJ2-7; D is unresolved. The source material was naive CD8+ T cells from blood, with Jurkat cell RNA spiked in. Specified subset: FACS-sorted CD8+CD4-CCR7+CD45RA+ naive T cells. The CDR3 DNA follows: TGTGCCAGCAGTTCCCTGCTCTACGAGCAGTACTTC. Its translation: CASSSLLYEQYF.